This TCR beta chain comes out of a study of blood T cell repertoires in COVID-19. The V gene end was trimmed by 0 bases and the J gene end by 4 bases; junction bases not matched to a gene: 8. CDR1 and CDR2 (germline): ENHRY, SYGVKD. The CDR3 covers 16 residues. Assay used: immunoSEQ multiplex PCR; TCRdb lists only in-frame clones, some missing. The sample has about 38,000 clones, roughly 85% seen once. Sequencing was performed on peripheral blood. The TCR was taken from a man aged 60 to 75 with COVID-19, enrolled during active disease. The chain employs TRBV10-3 and TRBJ2-5, with 7 bases identical to TRBD1. The CDR3 region is CAISESIGRTGETQYF. CDR3 sequence (DNA): TGTGCCATCAGTGAGTCTATAGGTCGGACAGGAGAGACCCAGTACTTC.